The present T cell receptor beta chain was sequenced within a study of T cell repertoires in cytomegalovirus infection. A single record per CDR3 protein comes from TCRdb applying MiXCR to the reads. The sample lists about a million distinct CDR3 sequences, roughly 31% occurring once. The CDR3 is 15 amino acids. Trimming cost V 4 bases and J 0 bases, with 9 bases left between them. Per the germline V gene, CDR1 is MGHRA and CDR2 is YSYEKL. In regard to this clonotype: The antigen remains undetermined.

Study-level findings and limits: CMV-specific HLA-C-restricted TCR beta clonotypes dominated the ex vivo response.

This sequence was found in a human donor in good health (CMV status not recorded). Some clones in this sample may be carry-over from other donors' samples. The input for sequencing was cultured CD8+ T cells from PBMCs, taken from culture after CMV antigen stimulation. This rearrangement joins TRBV4-1 to TRBJ1-4, with no clear D. The CDR3 bases are TGCGCCAGCAGCCCGTACGGTGCAACTAATGAAAAACTGTTTTTT. Translated, it gives CASSPYGATNEKLFF.